Following are 14 T cell receptor beta chains from one sample sequenced in a study of Tregs in tolerant kidney transplant recipients. Produced via immunoSEQ multiplex PCR; TCRdb's table is partial and in-frame only. The data show 100,000 to 130,000 clones, with around 90% seen just once and roughly 0.35% held by the top ten. The specimen was CD4+ T cells from blood, collected before the transplant. The receptors were sampled from a human donor who received a combined kidney and bone marrow transplant.

This chain's CDR3 is CATQTGGGPYEQYF. CDR3 sequence (DNA): TGTGCCACCCAAACTGGGGGGGGCCCCTACGAGCAGTACTTC. The V call is TRBV7-9, the J call TRBJ2-7, with a tentative D call TRBD2 (7 bases). The germline CDR1 and CDR2 sequences are SEHNR and FQNEAQ (reference sequence). The CDR3 is 14 residues long. Between the trimmed V and J ends, which lost 10 bases and 2 bases, there was a span of 18 bases.

J is TRBJ2-3 and V is TRBV5-8, with D perhaps TRBD2 (6 bases). Germline values: CDR1 SGHTS, CDR2 YDEGEE. V was clipped by 0 bases and J by 5 bases, with 13 bases between them. This CDR3 has 15 amino acids. CDR3 coding DNA: TGTGCCAGCAGCTTGGGTAGCGGAATGAGAGATACGCAGTATTTT. Its translation: CASSLGSGMRDTQYF.

This chain joins TRBV19 and TRBJ2-7, with TRBD1 identical over 7 bases. Germline V gene data show CDR1 as LNHDA and CDR2 as SQIVND (reference sequence). This CDR3 is built from 15 residues. The V segment lost 7 bases and the J segment 6 bases; nucleotides outside the gene matches: 15. The CDR3 spells CASMGPGGITREQYF. CDR3 in DNA: TGTGCCAGTATGGGACCAGGGGGAATTACTCGCGAGCAGTACTTC.

The genes are TRBV9 and TRBJ1-1, with 7 bases matching TRBD1. Germline V gene data show CDR1 as SGDLS and CDR2 as YYNGEE. The ends lost 0 bases at V and 0 bases at J; junction bases unmatched: 8. This CDR3 region has 17 residues. The CDR3 DNA reads as TGTGCCAGCAGCGTAGGTTGGGACAGCGACATGAACACTGAAGCTTTCTTT. Its translation: CASSVGWDSDMNTEAFF.

This rearrangement joins TRBV7-2 to TRBJ2-3, with 10 positions matching TRBD2. The CDR3 spans 15 residues. CDR1 is SGHTA, CDR2 FQGNSA, per germline. J lost 0 bases, V lost 5 bases, and 2 bases had no gene match. Here the CDR3 reads CASSPLAGSTDTQYF. As DNA, the CDR3 is TGTGCCAGCAGCCCACTAGCGGGGAGCACAGATACGCAGTATTTT. Supplemented by reference TRBV7-2 and TRBJ2-3, the full variable domain reads GAGVSQSPSNKVTEKGKDVELRCDPISGHTALYWYRQSLGQGLEFLIYFQGNSAPDKSGLPSDRFSAERTGGSVSTLTIQRTQQEDSAVYLCASSPLAGSTDTQYFGPGTRLTVL.

This clone turned up a few times. The rearrangement links TRBV5-1 to TRBJ2-7, with TRBD2 as a possible D gene (6 bases). Germline-derived CDR1 and CDR2 are SGHRS and YFSETQ. Trimming left V 3 bases short and J 1 base short, with 14 bases between. The CDR3 has 15 residues. CDR3 sequence (DNA): TGCGCCAGCAGCTCCGGGGGACCCACATCCTACGAGCAGTACTTC. It is translated as CASSSGGPTSYEQYF.

This clone was seen a few times. In DNA form, the CDR3 reads TGTGCCAGCAGTTACTCGGCGGAACCAATCTACGAGCAGTACTTC. This sequence encodes CASSYSAEPIYEQYF. The rearrangement joins TRBV6-6 to TRBJ2-7; D is unresolved. V lost 0 bases, J lost 3 bases, and 12 bases lay in between. The germline V gene encodes CDR1 MNHNY and CDR2 SVGAGI (reference sequence). The length of the CDR3 is 15 residues.

The rearrangement links TRBV13 to TRBJ2-5; TRBD2 matches at 8 bases. The CDR3 is 16 amino acids. J lost 5 bases, V lost 4 bases, and 12 bases had no gene match. Germline CDR1 reads PRHDT; CDR2 reads FYEKMQ (reference sequence). CDR3 DNA sequence: TGTGCCAGCAGCTCGGGGGGGCAGGGGCGAGTTGAGACCCAGTACTTC. Translated: CASSSGGQGRVETQYF.

The sample holds one count of this clone. The chain uses TRBV11-2 and TRBJ1-2; weak D call: TRBD1 (6 bases). The germline gives CDR1 SGHAT, CDR2 FQNNGV. The CDR3 totals 14 residues. V gave up 3 bases and J gave up 3 bases, with 11 bases separating them. The CDR3 DNA is TGTGCCAGCAGCTTGGCAGGGGTGGACTATGGCTACACCTTC. Protein sequence: CASSLAGVDYGYTF.

The rearrangement uses TRBV11-2 and TRBJ2-5; the D gene is possibly TRBD2 (6 bases). This CDR3 is built from 12 residues. CDR1 and CDR2 from the germline V gene are SGHAT and FQNNGV. Trimming stripped 4 bases from V and 5 bases from J, with 8 bases between. As DNA, the CDR3 is TGTGCCAGCAGCTCGACTAGGGAGACCCAGTACTTC. It encodes CASSSTRETQYF.

The chain recombines TRBV6-1 with TRBJ2-3; perhaps TRBD2 as D (6 bases). Germline V gives CDR1 MNHNS, CDR2 SASEGT. Trimming left V 8 bases short and J 0 bases short, with 12 bases between. This CDR3 is built from 14 residues. CDR3 loop: CASYRGVSTDTQYF. The CDR3 DNA sequence: TGTGCCAGCTACCGCGGGGTTAGCACAGATACGCAGTATTTT.

The chain joins TRBV5-6 to TRBJ2-7; 9 nucleotides agree with TRBD2. The ends lost 4 bases at V and 7 bases at J; junction bases unmatched: 15. Germline V gene data show CDR1 as SGHDT and CDR2 as YYEEEE. This CDR3 is 16 amino acids long. The DNA of the CDR3 is TGTGCCAGCAGCCGGACGCTAGCGGGACAGATTTGGGAGCAGTACTTC. Translating gives CASSRTLAGQIWEQYF.

This clone is a singleton in its sample. The CDR3 nucleotides are TGTGCCAGCAGCTCGTGGACTAGCGGGATTCGCTATGAGCAGTTCTTC. Translated, it gives CASSSWTSGIRYEQFF. The V gene is TRBV7-2, the J gene TRBJ2-1; the match to TRBD2 covers 12 bases. The germline V gene has CDR1 SGHTA and CDR2 FQGNSA. CDR3 size: 16 residues. After removal of 4 bases from V and 8 bases from J, the junction contained 9 bases not matched to a gene.

The CDR3 loop reads CSVEEGGKIYEQYF. Here the CDR3 DNA reads TGCAGCGTTGAAGAAGGGGGAAAAATCTACGAGCAGTACTTC. The chain is built from TRBV29-1 and TRBJ2-7, with TRBD1 as a possible D gene (6 bases). The CDR3 totals 14 residues. The germline V gene has CDR1 SQVTM and CDR2 ANQGSEA. Between the trimmed V and J ends, which lost 0 bases and 3 bases, there was a span of 12 bases.